The 20 T cell receptor beta chains below all came from one sample that was sequenced in a study of T cell responses to AZD1222 COVID-19 vaccine. The data were produced by immunoSEQ multiplex PCR, yet TCRdb's version contains in-frame clones alone and is incomplete. The sample lists about 110,000 clones, roughly 90% seen once, with roughly 14% in the top ten. The sample in question was peripheral blood, obtained 28 days after the second AZD1222 dose. Receptors were obtained from an adult who received the AZD1222 COVID-19 vaccine.

The chain joins TRBV23-1 to TRBJ1-1, with no clear D. TRBV23-1 is marked as an open reading frame, function uncertain. The CDR3 length is 16 residues. The V end lost 4 bases, the J end lost 0 bases, and 15 bases lay between the germline ends. The CDR3 loop is CASSRSSTLMNTEAFF. As DNA, the CDR3 is TGCGCCAGCAGTCGTTCTTCCACTTTAATGAACACTGAAGCTTTCTTT.

The chain combines TRBV5-1 with TRBJ1-2; D gene uncertain. V lost 0 bases and J 8 bases, leaving 17 bases between the germline ends. The CDR3 consists of 15 residues. Germline lookup yields CDR1 SGHRS and CDR2 YFSETQ. CDR3 sequence (DNA): TGCGCCAGCAGCTTGGGGGTCTCTGTGCAAGGGGGCTACACCTTC. It translates to CASSLGVSVQGGYTF.

V usage is TRBV4-2 and J usage is TRBJ2-5; 8 bases are a match to TRBD2. The germline gives CDR1 LGHNA, CDR2 YNFKEQ. V was pared by 0 bases and J by 7 bases, with 10 bases of the junction left unmatched. This CDR3 comprises 16 residues. The CDR3 here is CASSQENSGVPGTQYF. Here the CDR3 DNA reads TGTGCCAGCAGCCAAGAGAATAGCGGGGTCCCAGGGACCCAGTACTTC.

The genes are TRBV19 and TRBJ1-6, with a possible D match to TRBD1 (5 bases). Trimming stripped 3 bases from V and 7 bases from J, with 13 bases between. The CDR3 runs 15 residues. Germline values: CDR1 LNHDA, CDR2 SQIVND (reference sequence). The CDR3 nucleotides are TGTGCCAGTAGTATTGTATTGCGACAGAATTCACCCCTCCACTTT. Translated: CASSIVLRQNSPLHF.

V usage is TRBV15 and J usage is TRBJ2-7; D uncertain. Germline assignment: CDR1 LNHNV and CDR2 YYDKDF (reference sequence). This CDR3 is 14 amino acids long. The V and J ends lost 0 bases and 3 bases respectively, with 9 bases between them. In DNA, the CDR3 is TGTGCCACCAGCAGAGAGGCATTTAACTACGAGCAGTACTTC. Translated, it gives CATSREAFNYEQYF.

V is TRBV9 and J is TRBJ2-1; D is perhaps TRBD1 (5 bases). In germline, CDR1 is SGDLS, CDR2 YYNGEE. The CDR3 runs to 14 residues. V was shortened by 1 base and J by 4 bases, with 9 bases between the two germline ends. This chain's CDR3 is CASSVSPGYNEQFF. DNA of the CDR3: TGTGCCAGCAGCGTATCTCCAGGGTACAATGAGCAGTTCTTC.

CDR3 region: CASSLGRTGHYQKGVNEQFF. Here the CDR3 DNA reads TGTGCCAGCAGCTTAGGCCGGACAGGGCACTATCAAAAAGGGGTCAATGAGCAGTTCTTC. This chain uses TRBV11-3 with TRBJ2-1; the match to TRBD1 covers 8 bases. Germline CDR1 and CDR2: SGHNT and YENEEA. V shed 1 base, J shed 6 bases, and the junction held 20 bases outside the gene matches. The CDR3 has 20 residues.

This chain connects TRBV24-1 to TRBJ1-5; D is uncertain. V was clipped by 2 bases and J by 2 bases, with 9 bases between them. The CDR3 runs 15 residues. Germline V gene sequence: CDR1 KGHDR, CDR2 SFDVKD. CDR3 coding DNA: TGTGCCACCAGTGATTCTGCCCGAGGCAATCAGCCCCAGCATTTT. This translates into CATSDSARGNQPQHF.

The rearrangement uses TRBV2 and TRBJ1-1; 7 nucleotides match TRBD1. Germline V gene sequence: CDR1 SNHLY, CDR2 FYNNEI. After removal of 5 bases from V and 8 bases from J, the junction contained 2 bases not matched to a gene. The length of the CDR3 is 11 residues. CDR3 nucleotide sequence: TGTGCCAGCAGTCAGGACAGGGAAGCTTTCTTT. Amino acids: CASSQDREAFF.

The V call is TRBV2, the J call TRBJ2-1; the D call may be TRBD1 or TRBD2 (5 bases each). The V end lost 9 bases, the J end lost 8 bases, and 17 bases lay between the germline ends. The CDR3 sequence is 13 residues long. The germline V gene encodes CDR1 SNHLY and CDR2 FYNNEI. CDR3 protein: CARRGVGVDEQFF. The CDR3 DNA reads as TGTGCCAGACGAGGCGTGGGGGTGGATGAGCAGTTCTTC. Based on the CDR3 plus reference TRBV2 and TRBJ2-1, the full variable domain is EPEVTQTPSHQVTQMGQEVILRCVPISNHLYFYWYRQILGQKVEFLVSFYNNEISEKSEIFDDQFSVERPDGSNFTLKIRSTKLEDSAMYFCARRGVGVDEQFFGPGTRLTVL.

This clone came up once. V usage is TRBV27 and J usage is TRBJ2-1; D is uncertain. The CDR3 extends over 20 amino acids. V gave up 2 bases and J gave up 1 base, with 24 bases separating them. Germline V gene lookup returns CDR1 MNHEY and CDR2 SMNVEV (reference sequence). CDR3 nucleotide sequence: TGTGCCAGCAGTTTAACTTCCGCCAGGTATGGCGCCGCATCCTACAATGAGCAGTTCTTC. Translated, it gives CASSLTSARYGAASYNEQFF.

The CDR3 region is CASSHKGVANTEAFF. CDR3 bases: TGTGCCAGCAGTCACAAGGGAGTTGCGAACACTGAAGCTTTCTTT. The chain carries TRBV27 and TRBJ1-1; D gene ambiguous. Germline V gene data show CDR1 as MNHEY and CDR2 as SMNVEV (reference sequence). The CDR3 runs 15 residues. Deletions cut 5 bases from V and 1 base from J, with 14 bases between.

The chain is built from TRBV27 and TRBJ2-3; no clear D. The CDR3 sequence is 14 residues long. V lost 6 bases to trimming and J lost 2 bases, with 12 bases between them. The V gene's germline CDR1 is MNHEY and CDR2 SMNVEV (reference sequence). CDR3 sequence (DNA): TGTGCCAGCAGCCTGGATTACTCCACAGATACGCAGTATTTT. Protein: CASSLDYSTDTQYF.

The chain uses TRBV5-1 and TRBJ1-2; TRBD1 matches 7 bases. V lost 0 bases and J lost 4; bases outside the gene matches: 9. Per the germline V gene, CDR1 is SGHRS and CDR2 is YFSETQ. The CDR3 loop spans 16 amino acids. DNA for the CDR3: TGCGCCAGCAGCTTGGGGGTGACAGGGATAGTCTATGGCTACACCTTC. Translating gives CASSLGVTGIVYGYTF.

In its sample, this clone was seen a few times. The chain has TRBV27 and TRBJ2-7, with 10 nucleotides matching TRBD1. The germline gives CDR1 MNHEY, CDR2 SMNVEV (reference sequence). The V segment lost 5 bases and the J segment 5 bases; nucleotides outside the gene matches: 12. The CDR3 spans 16 residues. The CDR3 loop is CASSRDPGQGFNEQYF. The CDR3, as DNA: TGTGCCAGCAGTCGCGATCCGGGACAGGGGTTCAACGAGCAGTACTTC.

The gene calls are TRBV27 and TRBJ2-3, with TRBD1 matching over 7 bases. This CDR3 spans 15 amino acids. CDR1 is MNHEY and CDR2 is SMNVEV in the germline V gene (reference sequence). V trimming: 4 bases; J trimming: 3 bases; junction bases outside the gene matches: 7. The CDR3 region is CASSSRARGTDTQYF. In nucleotides, the CDR3 is TGTGCCAGCAGTTCCAGGGCCAGGGGGACAGATACGCAGTATTTT.

This clone has only a few counts. The chain joins TRBV7-9 to TRBJ2-7; a weak D match, TRBD2 (5 bases). The germline CDR1 and CDR2 sequences are SEHNR and FQNEAQ (reference sequence). With 3 bases removed from V and 3 bases from J, the gap between germline ends came to 9 bases. CDR3 size: 13 residues. The CDR3: CASSFKGSYEQYF. CDR3 sequence (DNA): TGTGCCAGCAGCTTTAAAGGGAGCTACGAGCAGTACTTC.

V usage is TRBV18 and J usage is TRBJ2-5, with 11 bases fitting TRBD1. The V gene's germline CDR1 is KGHSH and CDR2 LQKENI. The junction had 8 bases not matched to a gene; V was cut back by 3 bases and J by 5 bases. This CDR3 comprises 16 residues. CDR3 sequence (DNA): TGTGCCAGCTCACCCACCGGACAGGGGGCTAGGGAGACCCAGTACTTC. Amino acids: CASSPTGQGARETQYF.

Here the CDR3 DNA reads TGTGCCAGCAGCCCGCCGCCGACGGCGGTCTCTGGAAACACCATATATTTT. As protein: CASSPPPTAVSGNTIYF. The rearrangement uses TRBV5-4 and TRBJ1-3, with D uncertain. Looked up from germline, CDR1 is SGHNT and CDR2 is YYREEE (reference sequence). Trimming stripped 4 bases from V and 0 bases from J, with 17 bases between. The CDR3 has 17 amino acids.

This sequence joins TRBV2 and TRBJ2-7, with a weak D call TRBD2 (5 bases). The CDR3 is 14 amino acids. Trimming stripped 3 bases from V and 2 bases from J, with 11 bases between. Germline V gives CDR1 SNHLY, CDR2 FYNNEI. CDR3 sequence reads: CASSDRVGAYEQYF. The CDR3 bases are TGTGCCAGCAGTGACCGGGTGGGAGCCTACGAGCAGTACTTC.